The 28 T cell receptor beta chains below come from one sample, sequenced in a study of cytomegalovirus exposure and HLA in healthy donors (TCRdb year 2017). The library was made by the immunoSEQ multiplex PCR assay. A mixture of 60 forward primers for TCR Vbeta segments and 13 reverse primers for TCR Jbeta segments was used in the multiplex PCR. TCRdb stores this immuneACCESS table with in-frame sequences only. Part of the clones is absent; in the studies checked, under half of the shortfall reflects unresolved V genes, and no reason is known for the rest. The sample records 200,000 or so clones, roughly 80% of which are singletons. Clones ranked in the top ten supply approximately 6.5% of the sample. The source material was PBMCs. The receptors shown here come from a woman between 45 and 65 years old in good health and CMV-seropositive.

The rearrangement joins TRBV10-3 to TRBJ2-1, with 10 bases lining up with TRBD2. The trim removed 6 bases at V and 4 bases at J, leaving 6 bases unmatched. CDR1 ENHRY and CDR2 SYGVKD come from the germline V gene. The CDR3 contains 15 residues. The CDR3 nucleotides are TGTGCCATCAGCGGACTAGCGGAAACGTACAATGAGCAGTTCTTC. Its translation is CAISGLAETYNEQFF.

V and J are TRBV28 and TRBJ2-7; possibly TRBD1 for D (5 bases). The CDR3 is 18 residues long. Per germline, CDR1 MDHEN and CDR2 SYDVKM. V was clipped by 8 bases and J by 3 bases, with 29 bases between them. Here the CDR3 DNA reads TGTGCCAGCTCAGTGGTTATTTTGAGGACATCCCTCCACTACGAGCAGTACTTC. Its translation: CASSVVILRTSLHYEQYF.

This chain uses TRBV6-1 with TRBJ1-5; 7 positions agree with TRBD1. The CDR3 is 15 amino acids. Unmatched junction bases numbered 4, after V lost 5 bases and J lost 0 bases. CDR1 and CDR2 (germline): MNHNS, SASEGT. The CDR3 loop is CASSPGDSSNQPQHF. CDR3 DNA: TGTGCCAGCAGTCCAGGGGACAGTAGCAATCAGCCCCAGCATTTT.

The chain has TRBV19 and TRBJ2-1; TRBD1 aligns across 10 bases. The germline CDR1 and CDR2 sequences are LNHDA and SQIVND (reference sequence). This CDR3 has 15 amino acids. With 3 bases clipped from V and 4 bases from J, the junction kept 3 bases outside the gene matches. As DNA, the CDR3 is TGTGCCAGTAGTATGGGGGACAGGGGTTACAATGAGCAGTTCTTC. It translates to CASSMGDRGYNEQFF.

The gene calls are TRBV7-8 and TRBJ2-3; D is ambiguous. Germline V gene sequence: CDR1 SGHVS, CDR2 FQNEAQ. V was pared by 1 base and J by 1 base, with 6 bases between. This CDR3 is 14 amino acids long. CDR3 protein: CASSLGVGTDTQYF. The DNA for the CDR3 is TGTGCCAGCAGCTTAGGAGTTGGCACAGATACGCAGTATTTT.

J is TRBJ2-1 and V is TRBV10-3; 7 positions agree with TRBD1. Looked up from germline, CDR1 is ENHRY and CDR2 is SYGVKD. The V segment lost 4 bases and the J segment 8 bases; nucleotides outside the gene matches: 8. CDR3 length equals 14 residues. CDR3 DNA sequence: TGTGCCATCAGTGTAGGGACAGATGGCGATGAGCAGTTCTTC. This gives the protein CAISVGTDGDEQFF.

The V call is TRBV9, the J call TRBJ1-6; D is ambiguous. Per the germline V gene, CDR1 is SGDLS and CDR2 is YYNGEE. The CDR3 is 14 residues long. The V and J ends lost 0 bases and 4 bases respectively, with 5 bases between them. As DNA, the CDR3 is TGTGCCAGCAGCGTAGGGCAGTATAATTCACCCCTCCACTTT. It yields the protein CASSVGQYNSPLHF.

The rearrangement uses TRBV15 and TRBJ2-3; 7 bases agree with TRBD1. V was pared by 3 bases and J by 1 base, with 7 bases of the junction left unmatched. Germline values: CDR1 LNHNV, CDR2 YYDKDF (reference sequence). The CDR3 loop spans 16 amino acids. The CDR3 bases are TGTGCCACCAGCAGGGGAGCCGACAGGGGCACAGATACGCAGTATTTT. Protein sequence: CATSRGADRGTDTQYF. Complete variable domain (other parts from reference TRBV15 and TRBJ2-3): DAMVIQNPRYQVTQFGKPVTLSCSQTLNHNVMYWYQQKSSQAPKLLFHYYDKDFNNEADTPDNFQSRRPNTSFCFLDIRSPGLGDTAMYLCATSRGADRGTDTQYFGPGTRLTVL.

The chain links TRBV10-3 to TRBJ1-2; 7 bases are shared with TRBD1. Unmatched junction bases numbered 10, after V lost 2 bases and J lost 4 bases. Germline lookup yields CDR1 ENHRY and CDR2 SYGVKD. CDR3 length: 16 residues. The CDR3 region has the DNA TGTGCCATCAGTGAGCCAAACAGGGGAACGAGCTATGGCTACACCTTC. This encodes CAISEPNRGTSYGYTF.

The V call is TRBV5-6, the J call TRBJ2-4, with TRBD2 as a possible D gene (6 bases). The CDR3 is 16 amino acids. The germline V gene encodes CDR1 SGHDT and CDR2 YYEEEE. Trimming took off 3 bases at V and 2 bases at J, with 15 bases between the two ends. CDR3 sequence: CASSSGDFAPKNIQYF. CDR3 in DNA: TGTGCCAGCAGCTCCGGGGACTTCGCTCCCAAAAACATTCAGTACTTC. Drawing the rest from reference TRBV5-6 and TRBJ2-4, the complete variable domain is DAGVTQSPTHLIKTRGQQVTLRCSPKSGHDTVSWYQQALGQGPQFIFQYYEEEERQRGNFPDRFSGHQFPNYSSELNVNALLLGDSALYLCASSSGDFAPKNIQYFGAGTRLSVL.

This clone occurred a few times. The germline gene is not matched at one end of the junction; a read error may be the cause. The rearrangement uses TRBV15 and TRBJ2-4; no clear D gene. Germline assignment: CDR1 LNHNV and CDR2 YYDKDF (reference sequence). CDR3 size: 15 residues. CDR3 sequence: CATSRAEQKENSQYF. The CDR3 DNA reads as TGTGCCACCAGCAGAGCTGAGCAGAAGGAAAACAGTCAGTACTTC.

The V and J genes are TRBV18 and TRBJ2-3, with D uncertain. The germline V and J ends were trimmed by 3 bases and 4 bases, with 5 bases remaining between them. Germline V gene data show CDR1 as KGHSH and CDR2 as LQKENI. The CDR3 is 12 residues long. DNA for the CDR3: TGTGCCAGCTCACCCCCCGCAGATACGCAGTATTTT. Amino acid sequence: CASSPPADTQYF.

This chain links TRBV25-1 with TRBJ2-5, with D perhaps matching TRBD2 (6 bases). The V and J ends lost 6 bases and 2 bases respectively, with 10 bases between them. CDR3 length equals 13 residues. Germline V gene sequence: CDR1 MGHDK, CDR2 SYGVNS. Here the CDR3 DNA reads TGTGCCAGCAGCTATGGACTACAAGAGACCCAGTACTTC. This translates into CASSYGLQETQYF.

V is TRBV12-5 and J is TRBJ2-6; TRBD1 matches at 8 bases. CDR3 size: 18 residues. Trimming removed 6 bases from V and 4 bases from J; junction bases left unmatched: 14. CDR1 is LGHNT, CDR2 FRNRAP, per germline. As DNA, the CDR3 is TGTGCTAGTGGCCTTTCTGGACAGGGACTGTCCGGGGCCAACGTCCTGACTTTC. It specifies CASGLSGQGLSGANVLTF.

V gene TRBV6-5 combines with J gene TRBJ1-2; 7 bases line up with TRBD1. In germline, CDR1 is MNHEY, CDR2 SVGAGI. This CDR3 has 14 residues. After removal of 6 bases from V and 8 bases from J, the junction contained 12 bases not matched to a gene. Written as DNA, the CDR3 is TGTGCCAGCAGGGACAACCCCGGGACAGAGGGCTACACCTTC. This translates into CASRDNPGTEGYTF.

CDR3: CASGGNQETQYF. The DNA of the CDR3 is TGTGCCAGCGGCGGGAACCAAGAGACCCAGTACTTC. The chain combines TRBV11-2 with TRBJ2-5; D is possibly TRBD2 (6 bases). Germline V CDR1 and CDR2: SGHAT, FQNNGV. This CDR3 spans 12 amino acids. Trimming removed 8 bases from V and 0 bases from J, with 7 bases in between. Full variable domain (rest looked up from reference TRBV11-2 and TRBJ2-5): EAGVAQSPRYKIIEKRQSVAFWCNPISGHATLYWYQQILGQGPKLLIQFQNNGVVDDSQLPKDRFSAERLKGVDSTLKIQPAKLEDSAVYLCASGGNQETQYFGPGTRLLVL.

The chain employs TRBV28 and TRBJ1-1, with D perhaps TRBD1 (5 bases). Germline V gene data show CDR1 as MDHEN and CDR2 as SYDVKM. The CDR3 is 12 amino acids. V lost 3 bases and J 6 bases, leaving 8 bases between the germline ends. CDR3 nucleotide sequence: TGTGCCAGCAGTTTGGCGGGGCCTGAAGCTTTCTTT. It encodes CASSLAGPEAFF.

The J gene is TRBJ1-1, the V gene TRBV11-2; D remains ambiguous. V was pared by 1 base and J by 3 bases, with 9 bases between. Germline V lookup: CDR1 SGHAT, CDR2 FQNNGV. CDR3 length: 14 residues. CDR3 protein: CASSLGVGDTEAFF. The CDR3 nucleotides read TGTGCCAGCAGCTTAGGGGTCGGGGACACTGAAGCTTTCTTT.

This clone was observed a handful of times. CDR3 bases: TGTGCCAGCAGCCAAGAACTAGCGGGGGAGACCCAGTACTTC. Encoded protein: CASSQELAGETQYF. The chain combines TRBV4-2 with TRBJ2-5; 10 nucleotides line up with TRBD2. After removal of 0 bases from V and 5 bases from J, the junction contained 0 bases not matched to a gene. The CDR3 is made up of 14 amino acids. Germline assignment: CDR1 LGHNA and CDR2 YNFKEQ.

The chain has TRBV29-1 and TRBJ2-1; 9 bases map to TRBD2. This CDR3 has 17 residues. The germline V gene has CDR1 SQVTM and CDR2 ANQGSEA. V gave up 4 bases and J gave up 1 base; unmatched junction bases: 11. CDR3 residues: CSVVGQAGGISYNEQFF. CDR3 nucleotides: TGCAGCGTTGTTGGACAGGCGGGGGGGATTTCCTACAATGAGCAGTTCTTC.

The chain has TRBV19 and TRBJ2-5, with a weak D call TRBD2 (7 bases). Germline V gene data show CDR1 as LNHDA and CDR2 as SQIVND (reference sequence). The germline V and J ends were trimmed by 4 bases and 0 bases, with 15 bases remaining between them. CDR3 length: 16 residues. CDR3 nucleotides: TGTGCCAGTAGTAACGGGGGGCAAGGAAACCAAGAGACCCAGTACTTC. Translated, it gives CASSNGGQGNQETQYF. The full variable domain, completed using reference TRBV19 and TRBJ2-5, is DGGITQSPKYLFRKEGQNVTLSCEQNLNHDAMYWYRQDPGQGLRLIYYSQIVNDFQKGDIAEGYSVSREKKESFPLTVTSAQKNPTAFYLCASSNGGQGNQETQYFGPGTRLLVL.

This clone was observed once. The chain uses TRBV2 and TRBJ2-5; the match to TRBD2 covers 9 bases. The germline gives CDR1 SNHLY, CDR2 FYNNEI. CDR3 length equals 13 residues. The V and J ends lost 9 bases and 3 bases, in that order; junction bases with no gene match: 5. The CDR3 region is CASVAGVKETQYF. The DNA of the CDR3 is TGTGCCAGTGTAGCGGGGGTGAAAGAGACCCAGTACTTC.

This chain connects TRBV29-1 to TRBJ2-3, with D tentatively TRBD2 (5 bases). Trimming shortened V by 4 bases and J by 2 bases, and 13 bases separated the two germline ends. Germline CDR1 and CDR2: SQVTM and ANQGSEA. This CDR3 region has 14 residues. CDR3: CSVAASTVTDTQYF. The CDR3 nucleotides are TGCAGCGTTGCGGCTAGCACAGTCACAGATACGCAGTATTTT.

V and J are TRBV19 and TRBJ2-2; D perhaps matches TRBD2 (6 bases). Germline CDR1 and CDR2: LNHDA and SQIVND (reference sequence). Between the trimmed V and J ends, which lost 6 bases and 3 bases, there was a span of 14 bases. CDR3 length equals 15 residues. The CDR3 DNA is TGTGCCAGTAGGGCGGGATCTAGGGACACCGGGGAGCTGTTTTTT. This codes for CASRAGSRDTGELFF.

In DNA form, the CDR3 reads TGCGCCAGCAGCAAATCCGGGACAGCCCATTGGGAGACCCAGTACTTC. This encodes CASSKSGTAHWETQYF. J is TRBJ2-5 and V is TRBV5-1, with 7 bases fitting TRBD1. CDR3 length equals 16 residues. The germline V gene has CDR1 SGHRS and CDR2 YFSETQ. The V and J ends lost 4 bases and 5 bases, in that order; junction bases with no gene match: 14. Full variable domain (missing parts from reference TRBV5-1 and TRBJ2-5): KAGVTQTPRYLIKTRGQQVTLSCSPISGHRSVSWYQQTPGQGLQFLFEYFSETQRNKGNFPGRFSGRQFSNSRSEMNVSTLELGDSALYLCASSKSGTAHWETQYFGPGTRLLVL.

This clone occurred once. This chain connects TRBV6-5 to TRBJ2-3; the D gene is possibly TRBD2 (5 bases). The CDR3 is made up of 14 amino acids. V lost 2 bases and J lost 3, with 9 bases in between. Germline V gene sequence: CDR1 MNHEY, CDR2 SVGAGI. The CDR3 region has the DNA TGTGCCAGCAGTTACAGGCTAGCAACAGATACGCAGTATTTT. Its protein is CASSYRLATDTQYF.

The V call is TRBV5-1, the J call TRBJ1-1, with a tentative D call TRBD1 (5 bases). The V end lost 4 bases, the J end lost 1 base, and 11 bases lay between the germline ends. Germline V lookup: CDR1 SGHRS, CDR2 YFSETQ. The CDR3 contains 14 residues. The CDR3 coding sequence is TGCGCCAGCAGCCCACCCACAGGGAACACTGAAGCTTTCTTT. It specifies CASSPPTGNTEAFF.

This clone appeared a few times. CDR3 DNA sequence: TGTGCCAGCAACGCAGGGGCGCTAGGAAGCACAGATACGCAGTATTTT. Amino acid sequence: CASNAGALGSTDTQYF. This chain joins TRBV25-1 and TRBJ2-3; perhaps TRBD1 as D (6 bases). Germline V gives CDR1 MGHDK, CDR2 SYGVNS. The CDR3 totals 16 residues. The ends were cut back, 7 bases at V and 0 bases at J, with 17 bases in the middle. The full variable domain, its missing parts supplied by reference TRBV25-1 and TRBJ2-3, is EADIYQTPRYLVIGTGKKITLECSQTMGHDKMYWYQQDPGMELHLIHYSYGVNSTEKGDLSSESTVSRIRTEHFPLTLESARPSHTSQYLCASNAGALGSTDTQYFGPGTRLTVL.